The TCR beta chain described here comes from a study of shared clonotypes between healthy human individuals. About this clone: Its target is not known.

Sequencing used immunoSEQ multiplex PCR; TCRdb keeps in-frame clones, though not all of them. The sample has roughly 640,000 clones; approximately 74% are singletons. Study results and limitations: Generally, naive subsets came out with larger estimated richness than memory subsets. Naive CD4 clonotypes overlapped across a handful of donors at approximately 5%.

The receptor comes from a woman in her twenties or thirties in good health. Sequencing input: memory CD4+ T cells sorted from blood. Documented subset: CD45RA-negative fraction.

The CDR3 is CASSRSGSSYEQYF. CDR3 DNA: TGTGCCAGCTCTCGATCGGGAAGCTCCTACGAGCAGTACTTC. The chain combines TRBV2 with TRBJ2-7; perhaps TRBD2 as D (5 bases). The CDR3 spans 14 residues. The germline V gene encodes CDR1 SNHLY and CDR2 FYNNEI. V shed 8 bases and J shed 0 bases, with 14 bases lying between them.